Shown below are 27 T cell receptor beta chains from a single sample sequenced in a study of blood T cell repertoires in COVID-19. Clones were sequenced by immunoSEQ multiplex PCR, and TCRdb holds only the in-frame ones, with some missing. Of 150,000 to 170,000 clones detected, roughly 83% appear once; the ten largest clones hold 25% to 30%. Sequencing was carried out using peripheral blood. Every receptor here comes from a woman aged 60-70 years with acute or convalescent COVID-19.

The rearrangement links TRBV7-9 to TRBJ1-4; unclear D gene. This CDR3 spans 11 amino acids. Per the germline V gene, CDR1 is SEHNR and CDR2 is FQNEAQ (reference sequence). Trimming removed 5 bases from V and 16 bases from J, with 14 bases in between. The CDR3 is CASSPRLVEFF. The CDR3 coding sequence is TGTGCCAGCAGCCCGAGGTTAGTGGAGTTTTTT.

This clone was seen more than once but under ten times. The genes are TRBV5-1 and TRBJ1-4, with TRBD1 matching 7 bases. V dropped 4 bases and J dropped 2; count of bases not matched to a gene: 8. Germline CDR1 and CDR2: SGHRS and YFSETQ. The CDR3 covers 16 residues. CDR3 coding DNA: TGCGCCAGCAGCGGGGACAGCCTTCCGACTAATGAAAAACTGTTTTTT. As protein: CASSGDSLPTNEKLFF.

The CDR3 spells CASSSSGPGNQPQHF. CDR3 DNA: TGTGCCAGCAGTTCAAGTGGACCAGGGAATCAGCCCCAGCATTTT. The genes are TRBV27 and TRBJ1-5; a possible D gene is TRBD1 (5 bases). The V end lost 4 bases, the J end lost 4 bases, and 14 bases lay between the germline ends. This CDR3 is built from 15 residues. Germline CDR1 reads MNHEY; CDR2 reads SMNVEV (reference sequence).

This clone was seen more than once but under ten times. The V gene is TRBV7-8, the J gene TRBJ2-2; TRBD1 aligns across 8 bases. The CDR3 covers 14 residues. Germline V CDR1 and CDR2: SGHVS, FQNEAQ. Germline trimming cut 1 base from V and 7 bases from J; bases unmatched to any gene: 2. The CDR3 reads CASSLDGTGGELFF. The CDR3 bases are TGTGCCAGCAGCTTAGATGGGACAGGCGGGGAGCTGTTTTTT.

A word on this clone: An end of the junction does not agree with germline; a read error may underlie this. This chain links TRBV6-2 or TRBV6-3 with TRBJ1-6; no firm D call. From germline, CDR1 is MNHEY and CDR2 SVGEGT. This CDR3 has 13 residues. CDR3 in amino acids: CASSSFYSSPLHF. Written as DNA, the CDR3 is TGTGCCAGCAGTTCGTTTTATAGTTCACCCCTCCACTTT.

The chain links TRBV10-2 to TRBJ1-2; D is undetermined. The CDR3 spans 15 residues. The germline CDR1 and CDR2 sequences are WSHSY and SAAADI. V was cut by 3 bases and J by 7 bases, with 18 bases left in between. Here the CDR3 reads CASSDGDTRWVGYTF. CDR3 coding DNA: TGCGCCAGCAGTGACGGCGACACCCGTTGGGTTGGCTACACCTTC.

This clone was seen a few times. The chain employs TRBV6-2 or TRBV6-3 and TRBJ2-5; possibly TRBD1 for D (5 bases). V lost 5 bases, J lost 9 bases, and 19 bases lay in between. CDR1 MNHEY and CDR2 SVGEGT come from the germline V gene. The CDR3 runs to 14 residues. The CDR3 protein is CASSPRYGVGAQYF. CDR3 coding DNA: TGTGCCAGCAGTCCCCGATATGGGGTAGGGGCCCAGTACTTC.

This chain joins TRBV2 and TRBJ1-2; the match to TRBD1 covers 9 bases. The germline gives CDR1 SNHLY, CDR2 FYNNEI. The CDR3 is made up of 15 amino acids. With 7 bases clipped from V and 3 bases from J, the junction kept 9 bases outside the gene matches. CDR3 DNA sequence: TGTGCCAGCACTTCATCGACAGGGGGAGACTATGGCTACACCTTC. Amino acid sequence: CASTSSTGGDYGYTF.

The chain recombines TRBV7-9 with TRBJ1-4; D unresolved. The length of the CDR3 is 13 residues. Germline CDR1 SEHNR, CDR2 FQNEAQ (reference sequence). With 5 bases removed from V and 7 bases from J, the gap between germline ends came to 11 bases. The CDR3 region is CASSPLTGEKLFF. For the CDR3, the DNA is TGTGCCAGCAGCCCCTTAACTGGTGAAAAACTGTTTTTT.

This clone was observed a single time. This sequence joins TRBV27 and TRBJ2-7, with 7 bases that match TRBD1. Losses at the gene ends were 2 bases for V and 1 base for J; bases not matched to a gene: 5. The CDR3 totals 15 residues. Germline CDR1 MNHEY, CDR2 SMNVEV (reference sequence). CDR3 residues: CASSLKGALSYEQYF. As DNA, the CDR3 is TGTGCCAGCAGTTTAAAGGGGGCCCTATCCTACGAGCAGTACTTC.

This chain joins TRBV7-3 and TRBJ2-1; maybe TRBD2 (5 bases). This CDR3 is 14 amino acids long. V was trimmed by 3 bases and J by 7 bases, leaving 13 bases between them. The V gene's germline CDR1 is SGHTA and CDR2 FQGTGA. CDR3 amino acids: CASSFFAGANEQFF. The CDR3 nucleotides are TGTGCCAGCAGCTTTTTTGCGGGCGCGAATGAGCAGTTCTTC.

The chain has TRBV19 and TRBJ2-7; 9 nucleotides align to TRBD1. Germline CDR1 and CDR2: LNHDA and SQIVND (reference sequence). The CDR3 runs to 16 residues. Trimming cost V 1 base and J 2 bases; bases outside gene matches: 6. This chain's CDR3 is CASSIGLQGAPYEQYF. CDR3 bases: TGTGCCAGTAGTATAGGCCTACAGGGGGCTCCCTACGAGCAGTACTTC.

This clone was seen many times. Other DNA sequences in this specimen translate into the identical CDR3. V gene TRBV28 combines with J gene TRBJ2-7; D uncertain. The length of the CDR3 is 12 residues. Between the trimmed V and J ends, which lost 5 bases and 3 bases, there was a span of 8 bases. Germline loops: CDR1 MDHEN, CDR2 SYDVKM. CDR3 amino acids: CASSNRVYEQYV. CDR3 coding DNA: TGTGCCAGCAGTAACCGGGTCTACGAGCAGTACGTC.

The V call is TRBV19, the J call TRBJ1-5, with 8 bases matching TRBD1. The J segment lost 2 bases and the V segment lost 5 bases, leaving 5 bases of the junction unmatched. This CDR3 has 15 amino acids. CDR1 and CDR2 (germline): LNHDA, SQIVND (reference sequence). Here the CDR3 reads CASSVQGAGNQPQHF. The CDR3 DNA reads TGTGCCAGTAGTGTCCAGGGGGCCGGCAATCAGCCCCAGCATTTT.

The V call is TRBV18, the J call TRBJ1-5, with 8 bases identical to TRBD1. With V trimmed by 2 bases and J by 6 bases, 9 bases remained unmatched. The CDR3 loop spans 16 amino acids. CDR1 is KGHSH and CDR2 is LQKENI in the germline V gene. CDR3 sequence reads: CASSPSGQGAGQPQHF. The CDR3, as DNA: TGTGCCAGCTCACCAAGCGGGCAGGGGGCGGGTCAGCCCCAGCATTTT. Filled out from reference TRBV18 and TRBJ1-5, the complete variable domain reads NAGVMQNPRHLVRRRGQEARLRCSPMKGHSHVYWYRQLPEEGLKFMVYLQKENIIDESGMPKERFSAEFPKEGPSILRIQQVVRGDSAAYFCASSPSGQGAGQPQHFGDGTRLSIL.

V usage is TRBV20-1 and J usage is TRBJ2-1, with TRBD1 identical over 7 bases. Per germline, CDR1 DFQATT and CDR2 SNEGSKA (reference sequence). This CDR3 is 13 amino acids long. V lost 3 bases to trimming and J lost 7 bases; unmatched junction nucleotides: 6. In DNA, the CDR3 is TGCAGTGCTAGTCGTACACAGGGGAATGAGCAGTTCTTC. Amino acids: CSASRTQGNEQFF.

The chain uses TRBV5-4 and TRBJ2-1, with a possible D match to TRBD2 (7 bases). This CDR3 has 18 amino acids. Trimming left V 2 bases short and J 5 bases short, with 23 bases between. Germline assignment: CDR1 SGHNT and CDR2 YYREEE (reference sequence). The CDR3 coding sequence is TGTGCCAGCAGCTTCGGGGGGTTAGGGGGAGGTATCCACAATGAGCAGTTCTTC. It is translated as CASSFGGLGGGIHNEQFF.

The chain employs TRBV4-1 and TRBJ1-3, with TRBD1 identical over 7 bases. This CDR3 spans 14 amino acids. V shed 9 bases and J 0 bases; nucleotides not matched to a gene: 5. Germline CDR1 MGHRA, CDR2 YSYEKL. CDR3 protein: CASHPGGSGNTIYF. In DNA, the CDR3 is TGCGCCAGTCACCCAGGGGGCTCTGGAAACACCATATATTTT.

This rearrangement joins TRBV28 to TRBJ1-2; D gene ambiguous. Per germline, CDR1 MDHEN and CDR2 SYDVKM. V lost 5 bases, J lost 9 bases, and 13 bases lay in between. The CDR3 is made up of 12 amino acids. The CDR3, as DNA: TGTGCCAGCAGTACTACCGACCCAAGCTACACCTTC. Translation gives CASSTTDPSYTF.

The chain joins TRBV28 to TRBJ2-1; TRBD1 agrees at 7 bases. J lost 4 bases, V lost 7 bases, and 13 bases had no gene match. The CDR3 covers 16 residues. CDR1 is MDHEN, CDR2 SYDVKM, per germline. CDR3 residues: CASNPPGTVLYNEQFF. CDR3 bases: TGTGCCAGCAACCCCCCCGGGACAGTCCTTTACAATGAGCAGTTCTTC.

The chain recombines TRBV15 with TRBJ2-3; D not resolved. V shed 0 bases and J shed 3 bases, with 7 bases lying between them. This CDR3 has 14 residues. The germline CDR1 and CDR2 sequences are LNHNV and YYDKDF (reference sequence). The CDR3 sequence: CATSRDLVTDTQYF. CDR3 nucleotides: TGTGCCACCAGCAGAGATCTAGTGACAGATACGCAGTATTTT.

V and J are TRBV7-2 and TRBJ1-2; no clear D. Germline V gene lookup returns CDR1 SGHTA and CDR2 FQGNSA. The CDR3 has 12 residues. V lost 3 bases to trimming and J lost 8 bases, with 10 bases between them. CDR3 in DNA: TGTGCCAGCAGCTTGGGCGGGAAGGGCTACACCTTC. Protein product: CASSLGGKGYTF.

The rearrangement uses TRBV3-1 (or the pseudogene TRBV3-2) and TRBJ2-3; D call uncertain. The V end lost 5 bases, the J end lost 6 bases, and 12 bases lay between the germline ends. Germline CDR1 reads LGHDT; CDR2 reads YNNKEL (reference sequence). The CDR3 loop spans 13 amino acids. The CDR3 loop is CASSSREQDTQYF. Here the CDR3 DNA reads TGTGCCAGCAGCTCCAGAGAACAGGATACGCAGTATTTT.

V usage is TRBV30 and J usage is TRBJ1-5; TRBD1 might be the D (6 bases). The V and J ends lost 0 bases and 5 bases respectively, with 17 bases between them. The V gene's germline CDR1 is GTSNPN and CDR2 SVGIG (reference sequence). The CDR3 is 16 residues long. The chain's CDR3 is CAWSVSGRGIYQPQHF. As DNA, the CDR3 is TGTGCCTGGAGTGTATCTGGCAGGGGAATCTATCAGCCCCAGCATTTT.

This rearrangement joins TRBV6-5 to TRBJ2-6, with D perhaps TRBD1 (7 bases). This CDR3 region has 14 residues. The V gene's germline CDR1 is MNHEY and CDR2 SVGAGI. V lost 6 bases to trimming and J lost 6 bases, with 12 bases between them. The CDR3 nucleotides are TGTGCCAGCAGCAGGGGGGCCCAGGCCAACGTCCTGACTTTC. Translated, it gives CASSRGAQANVLTF.

The rearrangement joins TRBV6-2 or TRBV6-3 to TRBJ1-2; 7 bases fit TRBD1. The J segment lost 4 bases and the V segment lost 2 bases, leaving 4 bases of the junction unmatched. Germline values: CDR1 MNHEY, CDR2 SVGEGT. The CDR3 contains 14 residues. The CDR3, as DNA: TGTGCCAGCAGTTACCGGGGACAGATCTATGGCTACACCTTC. This sequence encodes CASSYRGQIYGYTF.

This clone turned up a few times. CDR3: CASSAGQGLSGNTIYF. The CDR3 DNA follows: TGTGCCAGTAGTGCCGGACAGGGGCTCTCTGGAAACACCATATATTTT. The genes are TRBV19 and TRBJ1-3, with 9 bases matching TRBD1. The CDR3 contains 16 residues. V dropped 5 bases and J dropped 0; count of bases not matched to a gene: 5. Germline V CDR1 and CDR2: LNHDA, SQIVND (reference sequence).